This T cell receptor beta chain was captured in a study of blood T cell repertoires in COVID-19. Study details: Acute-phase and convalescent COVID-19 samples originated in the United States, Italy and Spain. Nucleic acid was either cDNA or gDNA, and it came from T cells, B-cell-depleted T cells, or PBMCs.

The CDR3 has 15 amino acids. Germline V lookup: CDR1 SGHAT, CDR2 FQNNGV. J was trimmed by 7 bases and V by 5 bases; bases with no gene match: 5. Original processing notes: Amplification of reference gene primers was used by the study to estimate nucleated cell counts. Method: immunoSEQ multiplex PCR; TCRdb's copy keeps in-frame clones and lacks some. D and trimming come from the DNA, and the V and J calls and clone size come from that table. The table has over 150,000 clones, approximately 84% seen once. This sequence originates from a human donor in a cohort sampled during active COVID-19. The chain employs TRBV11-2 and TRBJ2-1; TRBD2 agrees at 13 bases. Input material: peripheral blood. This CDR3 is CASSTSGGAVNEQFF. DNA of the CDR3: TGTGCCAGCAGCACTAGCGGGGGGGCCGTAAATGAGCAGTTCTTC. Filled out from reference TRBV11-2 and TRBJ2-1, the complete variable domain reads EAGVAQSPRYKIIEKRQSVAFWCNPISGHATLYWYQQILGQGPKLLIQFQNNGVVDDSQLPKDRFSAERLKGVDSTLKIQPAKLEDSAVYLCASSTSGGAVNEQFFGPGTRLTVL.